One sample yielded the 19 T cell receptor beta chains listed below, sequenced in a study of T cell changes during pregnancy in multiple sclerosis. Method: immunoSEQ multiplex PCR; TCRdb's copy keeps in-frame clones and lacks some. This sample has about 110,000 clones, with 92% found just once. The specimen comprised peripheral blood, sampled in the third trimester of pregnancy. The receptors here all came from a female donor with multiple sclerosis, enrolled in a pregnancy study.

CDR3 in amino acids: CASSLPQALEQFF. CDR3 DNA: TGCGCCAGCAGCTTACCACAGGCCTTGGAGCAGTTCTTC. The rearrangement uses TRBV5-1 and TRBJ2-1; TRBD1 is a possible D gene (5 bases). Germline CDR1 and CDR2: SGHRS and YFSETQ. With 2 bases removed from V and 10 bases from J, the gap between germline ends came to 13 bases. This CDR3 has 13 amino acids. The variable domain in full, with the rest retrieved from reference TRBV5-1 and TRBJ2-1, is KAGVTQTPRYLIKTRGQQVTLSCSPISGHRSVSWYQQTPGQGLQFLFEYFSETQRNKGNFPGRFSGRQFSNSRSEMNVSTLELGDSALYLCASSLPQALEQFFGPGTRLTVL.

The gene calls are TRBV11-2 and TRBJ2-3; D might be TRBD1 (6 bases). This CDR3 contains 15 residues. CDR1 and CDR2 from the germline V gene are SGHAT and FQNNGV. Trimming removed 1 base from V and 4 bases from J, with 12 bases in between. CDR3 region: CASSLGGQGADTQYF. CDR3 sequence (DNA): TGTGCCAGCAGCTTAGGGGGGCAGGGTGCAGATACGCAGTATTTT.

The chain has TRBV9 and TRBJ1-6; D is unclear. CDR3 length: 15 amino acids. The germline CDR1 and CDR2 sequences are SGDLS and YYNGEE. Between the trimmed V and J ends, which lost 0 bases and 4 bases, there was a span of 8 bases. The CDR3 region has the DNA TGTGCCAGCAGCGTAGTGGCGGGGTATAATTCACCCCTCCACTTT. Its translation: CASSVVAGYNSPLHF.

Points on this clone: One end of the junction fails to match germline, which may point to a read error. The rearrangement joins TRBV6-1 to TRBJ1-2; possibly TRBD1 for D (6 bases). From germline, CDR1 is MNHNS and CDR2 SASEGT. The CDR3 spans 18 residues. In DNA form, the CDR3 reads TGTGCCAGCAGTAAAGCGGGACAACTAACAATCATTAACTATGGCTACACCTTC. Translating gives CASSKAGQLTIINYGYTF.

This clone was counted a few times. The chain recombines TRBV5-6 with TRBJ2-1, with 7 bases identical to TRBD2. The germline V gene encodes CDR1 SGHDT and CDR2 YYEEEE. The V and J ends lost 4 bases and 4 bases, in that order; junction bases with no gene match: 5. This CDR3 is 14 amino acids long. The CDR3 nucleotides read TGTGCCAGCAGCAAAGGACTAGGGTACAATGAGCAGTTCTTC. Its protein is CASSKGLGYNEQFF.

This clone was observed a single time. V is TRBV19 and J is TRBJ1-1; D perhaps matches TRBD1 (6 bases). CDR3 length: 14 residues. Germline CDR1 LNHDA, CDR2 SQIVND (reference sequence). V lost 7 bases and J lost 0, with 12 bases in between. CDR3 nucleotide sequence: TGTGCCAGTAACGAGGGGGAGATGAACACTGAAGCTTTCTTT. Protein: CASNEGEMNTEAFF.

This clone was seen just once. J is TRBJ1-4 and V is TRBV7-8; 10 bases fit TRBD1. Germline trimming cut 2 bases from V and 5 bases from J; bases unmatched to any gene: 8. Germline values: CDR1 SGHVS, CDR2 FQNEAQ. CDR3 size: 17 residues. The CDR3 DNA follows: TGTGCCAGCAGCTTAATCCTGGGGGACAGGGGAAATGAAAAACTGTTTTTT. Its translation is CASSLILGDRGNEKLFF.

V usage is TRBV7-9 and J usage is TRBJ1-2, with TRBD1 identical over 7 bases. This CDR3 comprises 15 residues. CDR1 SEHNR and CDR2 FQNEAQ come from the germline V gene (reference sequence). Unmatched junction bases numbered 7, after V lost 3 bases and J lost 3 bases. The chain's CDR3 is CASSLRQGDDYGYTF. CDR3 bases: TGTGCCAGCAGCTTGAGACAGGGCGACGACTATGGCTACACCTTC.

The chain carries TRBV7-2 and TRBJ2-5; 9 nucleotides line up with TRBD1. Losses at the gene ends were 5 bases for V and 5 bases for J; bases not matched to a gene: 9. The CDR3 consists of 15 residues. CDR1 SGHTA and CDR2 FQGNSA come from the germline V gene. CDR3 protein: CASSADRGGFETQYF. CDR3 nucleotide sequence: TGTGCCAGCAGCGCGGACAGGGGAGGTTTCGAGACCCAGTACTTC.

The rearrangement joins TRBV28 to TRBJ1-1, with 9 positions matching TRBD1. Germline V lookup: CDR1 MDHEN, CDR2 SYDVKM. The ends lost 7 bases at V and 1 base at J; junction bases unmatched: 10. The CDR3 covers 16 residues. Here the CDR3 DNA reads TGTGCCAGCACGGGGATAGGACAGGGGCCGAACACTGAAGCTTTCTTT. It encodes CASTGIGQGPNTEAFF.

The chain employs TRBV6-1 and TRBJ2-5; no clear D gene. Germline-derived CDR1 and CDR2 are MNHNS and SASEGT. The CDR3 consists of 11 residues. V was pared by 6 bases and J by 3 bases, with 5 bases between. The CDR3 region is CASSREETQYF. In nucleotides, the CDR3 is TGTGCCAGCAGCCGAGAAGAGACCCAGTACTTC.

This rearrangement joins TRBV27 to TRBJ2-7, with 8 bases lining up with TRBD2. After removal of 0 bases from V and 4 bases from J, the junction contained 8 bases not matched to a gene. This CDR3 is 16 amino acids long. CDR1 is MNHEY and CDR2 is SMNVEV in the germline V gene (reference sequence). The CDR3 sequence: CASSLSSGRGGYEQYF. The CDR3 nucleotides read TGTGCCAGCAGTTTATCGTCCGGGAGGGGAGGTTACGAGCAGTACTTC.

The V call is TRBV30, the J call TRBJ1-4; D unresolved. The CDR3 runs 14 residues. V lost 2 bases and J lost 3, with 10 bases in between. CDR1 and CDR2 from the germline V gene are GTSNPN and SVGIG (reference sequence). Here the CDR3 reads CAWSPGIANEKLFF. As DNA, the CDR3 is TGTGCCTGGAGTCCGGGAATTGCTAATGAAAAACTGTTTTTT.

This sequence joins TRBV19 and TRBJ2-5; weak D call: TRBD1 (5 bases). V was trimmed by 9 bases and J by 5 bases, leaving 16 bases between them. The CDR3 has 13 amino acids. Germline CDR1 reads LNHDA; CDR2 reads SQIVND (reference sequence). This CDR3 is CASSQGLRETQYF. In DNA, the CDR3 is TGTGCCAGCTCCCAGGGTTTGAGGGAGACCCAGTACTTC.

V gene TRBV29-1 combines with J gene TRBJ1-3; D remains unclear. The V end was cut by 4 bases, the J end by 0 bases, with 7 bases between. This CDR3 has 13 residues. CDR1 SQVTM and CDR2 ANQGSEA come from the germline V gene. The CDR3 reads CSVANYSGNTIYF. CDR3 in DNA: TGCAGCGTTGCTAACTACTCTGGAAACACCATATATTTT.

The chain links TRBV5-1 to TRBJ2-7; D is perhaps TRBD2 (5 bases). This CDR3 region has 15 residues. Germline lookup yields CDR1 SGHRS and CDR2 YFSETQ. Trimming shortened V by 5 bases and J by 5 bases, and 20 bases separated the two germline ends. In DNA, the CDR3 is TGCGCCAGCAGTTTGCCATTCGGGGTTAGGAACGAGCAGTACTTC. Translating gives CASSLPFGVRNEQYF.

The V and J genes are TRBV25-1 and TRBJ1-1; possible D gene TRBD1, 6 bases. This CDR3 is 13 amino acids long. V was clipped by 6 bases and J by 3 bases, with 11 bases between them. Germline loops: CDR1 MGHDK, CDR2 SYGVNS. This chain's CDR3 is CASRASGDTEAFF. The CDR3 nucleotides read TGTGCCAGCAGGGCCTCAGGGGACACTGAAGCTTTCTTT.

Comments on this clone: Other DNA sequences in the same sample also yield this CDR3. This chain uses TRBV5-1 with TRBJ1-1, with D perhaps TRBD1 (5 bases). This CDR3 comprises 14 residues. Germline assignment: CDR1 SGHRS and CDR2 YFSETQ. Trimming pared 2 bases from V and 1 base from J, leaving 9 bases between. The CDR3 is CASSFSQGNTEAFF. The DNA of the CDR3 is TGCGCCAGCAGCTTCTCTCAGGGGAACACTGAAGCTTTCTTT.

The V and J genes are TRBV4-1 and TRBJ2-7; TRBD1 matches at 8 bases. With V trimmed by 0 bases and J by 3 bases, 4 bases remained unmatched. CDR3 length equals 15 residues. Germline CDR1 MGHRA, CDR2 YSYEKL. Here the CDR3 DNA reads TGCGCCAGCAGCCAAGAGGACAGGGAGGTCTACGAGCAGTACTTC. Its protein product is CASSQEDREVYEQYF.